The TCR beta chain under discussion was sequenced for a study of tissue T cells after allogeneic stem cell transplantation. Germline V CDR1 and CDR2: SGHND, FRSKSL. CDR3 length: 14 residues. Trimming pared 0 bases from V and 4 bases from J, leaving 10 bases between. The time point was: mouse harvest day 14 after allogeneic transplant. Each mouse received 10^7 T-cell-depleted marrow cells plus 10^6 splenic CD5+ T cells by tail vein. Clones were read by immunoSEQ multiplex PCR, and TCRdb kept only the in-frame ones, dropping some. The sample lists more than 2,500 clones; around 45% were seen once. This clone was recorded only once. The gene names given are mouse names. With the read ending 1 residue before the CDR3 end, the germline J gene is used to fill in that end.

Specimen: lymph node tissue. The source of this sequence is a female BALB/c mouse given C57BL/6 T cells with graft-versus-host disease after an allogeneic hematopoietic cell transplant. The chain uses TRBV15 and TRBJ2-7; tentative D call: TRBD1 (6 bases). Here the CDR3 reads CASSLAGQLYEQYF. CDR3 DNA (partial): TGTGCCAGCAGTTTAGCCGGACAGTTATATGAACAGTAC.